Following are 32 T cell receptor beta chains from one sample sequenced in a study of blood T cell repertoires in COVID-19. Some clones are missing from TCRdb's copy, which holds only in-frame ones; the method was immunoSEQ multiplex PCR. The top ten clones hold approximately 2% of a sample with 200,000 to 250,000 clones, under 85% of them seen once. Sequencing was done on a sample of peripheral blood. These receptors were obtained from a man younger than 40 who had recovered from COVID-19.

V usage is TRBV2 and J usage is TRBJ2-3; TRBD1 agrees at 7 bases. Germline assignment: CDR1 SNHLY and CDR2 FYNNEI. V gave up 9 bases and J gave up 6 bases; unmatched junction bases: 9. The CDR3 spans 13 residues. CDR3 nucleotides: TGTGCCAGTAACCGGGACAGATCGGATACGCAGTATTTT. This translates into CASNRDRSDTQYF.

This sequence joins TRBV10-3 and TRBJ1-2, with D hard to call. CDR1 and CDR2 from the germline V gene are ENHRY and SYGVKD. This CDR3 spans 12 amino acids. Trimming stripped 2 bases from V and 10 bases from J, with 11 bases between. In DNA, the CDR3 is TGTGCCATCAGTGAGCCCGGGATTTACTACACCTTC. Its protein is CAISEPGIYYTF.

The rearrangement uses TRBV11-2 and TRBJ2-5; D remains unclear. Trimming cost V 0 bases and J 6 bases, with 11 bases left between them. The germline V gene has CDR1 SGHAT and CDR2 FQNNGV. CDR3 length: 14 residues. DNA of the CDR3: TGTGCCAGCAGCTTAGATGTATCAGTGCAGACCCAGTACTTC. Encoded protein: CASSLDVSVQTQYF.

This rearrangement joins TRBV6-5 to TRBJ1-1; 7 nucleotides line up with TRBD1. Germline-derived CDR1 and CDR2 are MNHEY and SVGAGI. This CDR3 spans 14 amino acids. The junction had 4 bases not matched to a gene; V was cut back by 6 bases and J by 0 bases. The CDR3 nucleotides are TGTGCCAGCAGACACGGACAGGTGAACACTGAAGCTTTCTTT. Residues: CASRHGQVNTEAFF.

The sample holds a few counts of this clone. CDR3: CASSLTGGAGNQPQHF. CDR3 coding DNA: TGTGCCAGCAGCTTAACAGGGGGCGCGGGCAATCAGCCCCAGCATTTT. This chain joins TRBV7-9 and TRBJ1-5, with 9 bases matching TRBD1. V lost 2 bases to trimming and J lost 2 bases; unmatched junction nucleotides: 4. The CDR3 extends over 16 amino acids. Germline CDR1 is SEHNR and CDR2 is FQNEAQ (reference sequence).

The chain combines TRBV15 with TRBJ1-1; D uncertain. Deletions cut 1 base from V and 0 bases from J, with 6 bases between. This CDR3 is 14 amino acids long. The germline CDR1 and CDR2 sequences are LNHNV and YYDKDF (reference sequence). The CDR3 DNA reads TGTGCCACCAGCAGAGCCCTCGTGAACACTGAAGCTTTCTTT. It is translated as CATSRALVNTEAFF.

CDR3 DNA: TGTGCCAGCAGTAGCGGGCCCACAGATACGCAGTATTTT. This sequence encodes CASSSGPTDTQYF. The V call is TRBV11-3, the J call TRBJ2-3, with TRBD2 matching 7 bases. CDR1 and CDR2 (germline): SGHNT, YENEEA. The CDR3 extends over 13 amino acids. Germline trimming cut 6 bases from V and 2 bases from J; bases unmatched to any gene: 2.

The rearrangement joins TRBV5-4 to TRBJ2-3; 8 bases fit TRBD1. This CDR3 is built from 17 residues. Germline V lookup: CDR1 SGHNT, CDR2 YYREEE (reference sequence). V shed 4 bases, J shed 1 base, and the junction held 11 bases outside the gene matches. CDR3 loop: CASSPGQGLAGTDTQYF. CDR3 in DNA: TGTGCCAGCAGCCCAGGACAGGGATTAGCTGGCACAGATACGCAGTATTTT.

Notes on this clone: Other DNA sequences within the sample encode an identical CDR3. This chain joins TRBV2 and TRBJ1-5, with TRBD1 identical over 10 bases. The CDR3 sequence is 14 residues long. V lost 6 bases and J lost 2; bases outside the gene matches: 1. CDR1 and CDR2 (germline): SNHLY, FYNNEI. The CDR3 sequence is CASSDRGRNQPQHF. The CDR3 nucleotides read TGTGCCAGCAGCGACAGGGGGCGCAATCAGCCCCAGCATTTT.

The chain has TRBV5-1 and TRBJ2-4, with TRBD1 matching over 10 bases. Germline V lookup: CDR1 SGHRS, CDR2 YFSETQ. J lost 8 bases, V lost 5 bases, and 7 bases had no gene match. There are 14 residues in the CDR3. The CDR3 is CASRAGTGEDIQYF. In DNA form, the CDR3 reads TGCGCCAGCAGAGCCGGGACAGGGGAAGACATTCAGTACTTC.

V is TRBV14 and J is TRBJ2-1; the D is unclear. Trimming took off 0 bases at V and 8 bases at J, with 17 bases between the two ends. This CDR3 region has 16 residues. In germline, CDR1 is SGHDN, CDR2 FVKESK. The CDR3 region has the DNA TGTGCCAGCAGCCAAGATCTGTGGGCAACCCGCGATGAGCAGTTCTTC. This gives the protein CASSQDLWATRDEQFF.

This clone was seen a handful of times. The junction and the germline gene differ at one end; a read error may be behind it. The V and J genes are TRBV10-1 and TRBJ1-3; D is ambiguous. The V gene's germline CDR1 is WNHNN and CDR2 SYGVQD (reference sequence). This CDR3 has 14 amino acids. The CDR3 DNA reads as TGCGCCAGCAGCGAGTCCGGTTCAGGAAACACCATATATTTT. Amino acids: CASSESGSGNTIYF.

The V call is TRBV9, the J call TRBJ1-2, with a possible D match to TRBD1 (5 bases). This CDR3 has 16 residues. V lost 0 bases and J 2 bases, leaving 14 bases between the germline ends. The germline V gene has CDR1 SGDLS and CDR2 YYNGEE. CDR3 in DNA: TGTGCCAGCAGCGTAGCTCCTTCGACAGACAACTATGGCTACACCTTC. Amino acids: CASSVAPSTDNYGYTF.

This chain joins TRBV7-9 and TRBJ2-1, with 9 bases identical to TRBD1. V shed 6 bases, J shed 7 bases, and the junction held 7 bases outside the gene matches. This CDR3 has 14 amino acids. Germline values: CDR1 SEHNR, CDR2 FQNEAQ (reference sequence). DNA of the CDR3: TGTGCCAGCAGTCACCTGACAGGGGGGAATGAGCAGTTCTTC. Translation: CASSHLTGGNEQFF.

The chain links TRBV6-2 or TRBV6-3 to TRBJ2-7, with 8 bases lining up with TRBD2. The germline V gene encodes CDR1 MNHEY and CDR2 SVGEGT. Trimming removed 2 bases from V and 5 bases from J; junction bases left unmatched: 8. CDR3 length equals 15 residues. CDR3 amino acids: CASSYGAGVLDEQYV. The CDR3 DNA follows: TGTGCCAGCAGTTACGGAGCGGGGGTCCTGGACGAGCAGTACGTC.

The rearrangement links TRBV19 to TRBJ1-2; 8 nucleotides match TRBD1. Germline assignment: CDR1 LNHDA and CDR2 SQIVND (reference sequence). The CDR3 is 14 residues long. V shed 5 bases, J shed 8 bases, and the junction held 10 bases outside the gene matches. The CDR3 loop is CASSSGGQVNGYTF. CDR3 sequence (DNA): TGTGCCAGTAGTTCGGGGGGACAGGTTAACGGCTACACCTTC. The variable domain in full, completed from reference TRBV19 and TRBJ1-2, reads DGGITQSPKYLFRKEGQNVTLSCEQNLNHDAMYWYRQDPGQGLRLIYYSQIVNDFQKGDIAEGYSVSREKKESFPLTVTSAQKNPTAFYLCASSSGGQVNGYTFGSGTRLTVV.

This chain links TRBV6-5 with TRBJ1-5; unclear D gene. Germline assignment: CDR1 MNHEY and CDR2 SVGAGI. The CDR3 runs 14 residues. The ends were cut back, 6 bases at V and 1 base at J, with 10 bases in the middle. The CDR3 nucleotides read TGTGCCAGCAGAGGAGAGGGAAGCAATCAGCCCCAGCATTTT. Amino acid sequence: CASRGEGSNQPQHF.

This clone has more than one count but fewer than ten. In DNA form, the CDR3 reads TGTGCCAGTAGTCCAGGGACAGGAGACTACAATGAGCAGTTCTTC. Protein product: CASSPGTGDYNEQFF. V usage is TRBV19 and J usage is TRBJ2-1; the match to TRBD1 covers 8 bases. Germline V gene sequence: CDR1 LNHDA, CDR2 SQIVND (reference sequence). The ends lost 5 bases at V and 3 bases at J; junction bases unmatched: 6. The CDR3 length is 15 residues.

The chain couples TRBV7-8 to TRBJ2-1; unclear D gene. Trimming removed 5 bases at V and 4 bases at J, with 18 bases between. The CDR3 is 16 amino acids. CDR1 and CDR2 from the germline V gene are SGHVS and FQNEAQ. The CDR3 nucleotides read TGTGCCAGCAGCCCGCCTACCCCACGCCATTACAATGAGCAGTTCTTC. Its translation: CASSPPTPRHYNEQFF. The variable domain in full, with the rest retrieved from reference TRBV7-8 and TRBJ2-1, is GAGVSQSPRYKVAKRGQDVALRCDPISGHVSLFWYQQALGQGPEFLTYFQNEAQLDKSGLPSDRFFAERPEGSVSTLKIQRTQQEDSAVYLCASSPPTPRHYNEQFFGPGTRLTVL.

The chain has TRBV10-3 and TRBJ1-5, with 11 bases aligning to TRBD1. The CDR3 is made up of 15 amino acids. V was pared by 5 bases and J by 4 bases, with 4 bases of the junction left unmatched. Germline V gene lookup returns CDR1 ENHRY and CDR2 SYGVKD. Here the CDR3 DNA reads TGTGCCATCAGTTCCGGGACAGGGGGTAATCAGCCCCAGCATTTT. Translating gives CAISSGTGGNQPQHF.

CDR3 DNA: TGTGCCACCAGTGATGCCGGGACAGGGGACACTGAAGCTTTCTTT. Translating gives CATSDAGTGDTEAFF. The rearrangement links TRBV24-1 to TRBJ1-1; TRBD1 matches at 10 bases. Germline CDR1 KGHDR, CDR2 SFDVKD. CDR3 length: 15 residues. Germline trimming cut 3 bases from V and 3 bases from J; bases unmatched to any gene: 3.

This clone showed up just a few times. The chain employs TRBV6-4 and TRBJ2-1, with D possibly being TRBD2 (5 bases). The CDR3 has 14 residues. The germline V and J ends were trimmed by 0 bases and 8 bases, with 11 bases remaining between them. Germline CDR1 reads MRHNA; CDR2 reads SNTAGT. CDR3 in amino acids: CASSDSEASHEQFF. The CDR3 nucleotides are TGTGCCAGCAGTGACTCGGAGGCATCACATGAGCAGTTCTTC.

This chain connects TRBV27 to TRBJ1-5, with D maybe TRBD1 (5 bases). V was pared by 3 bases and J by 5 bases, with 8 bases between. The germline CDR1 and CDR2 sequences are MNHEY and SMNVEV (reference sequence). CDR3 length equals 13 residues. The CDR3 DNA sequence: TGTGCCAGCAGTTTTAAAGGGGATCAGCCCCAGCATTTT. Residues: CASSFKGDQPQHF.

In its sample, this clone was seen once. The chain's CDR3 is CAISESRGDANSYEQYV. DNA for the CDR3: TGTGCCATCAGTGAGTCGAGAGGCGACGCGAACTCCTACGAGCAGTACGTC. This chain connects TRBV10-3 to TRBJ2-7; D not certain. Germline CDR1 ENHRY, CDR2 SYGVKD. The CDR3 loop spans 17 amino acids. The germline V and J ends were trimmed by 0 bases and 0 bases, with 15 bases remaining between them.

This rearrangement joins TRBV28 to TRBJ1-6; 8 nucleotides align to TRBD1. Germline trimming cut 2 bases from V and 12 bases from J; bases unmatched to any gene: 9. There are 15 residues in the CDR3. The germline V gene has CDR1 MDHEN and CDR2 SYDVKM. The CDR3 bases are TGTGCCAGCAGTTTAGAATCGGACAGGGAATTACCCCTCCACTTT. Translating gives CASSLESDRELPLHF. The whole variable domain, filled in from reference TRBV28 and TRBJ1-6, reads DVKVTQSSRYLVKRTGEKVFLECVQDMDHENMFWYRQDPGLGLRLIYFSYDVKMKEKGDIPEGYSVSREKKERFSLILESASTNQTSMYLCASSLESDRELPLHFGNGTRLTVT.

The chain couples TRBV6-6 to TRBJ1-1, with a weak D call TRBD1 (6 bases). The V and J ends lost 8 bases and 8 bases respectively, with 15 bases between them. The germline gives CDR1 MNHNY, CDR2 SVGAGI (reference sequence). The CDR3 contains 12 residues. CDR3 residues: CASQKQGEEAFF. The CDR3 nucleotides are TGTGCCAGCCAAAAACAGGGAGAAGAAGCTTTCTTT.

The chain couples TRBV4-1 to TRBJ2-4; 7 bases align to TRBD1. There are 19 residues in the CDR3. The J segment lost 1 base and the V segment lost 1 base, leaving 13 bases of the junction unmatched. Germline V gene lookup returns CDR1 MGHRA and CDR2 YSYEKL. Here the CDR3 DNA reads TGCGCCAGCAGCCAAGTTATTATTACAGGGGCGGAGGCCAAAAACATTCAGTACTTC. This translates into CASSQVIITGAEAKNIQYF.

The chain combines TRBV29-1 with TRBJ1-1, with D possibly TRBD1 on 5 matching bases. The V gene's germline CDR1 is SQVTM and CDR2 ANQGSEA. The CDR3 sequence is 14 residues long. The V end was cut by 4 bases, the J end by 4 bases, with 16 bases between. The CDR3 coding sequence is TGCAGCGTTGTGGGGAGCGCGGGGGGCACTGAAGCTTTCTTT. Translation gives CSVVGSAGGTEAFF.

This sequence joins TRBV5-1 and TRBJ2-2; 9 bases map to TRBD2. J was trimmed by 5 bases and V by 4 bases; bases with no gene match: 6. Germline V lookup: CDR1 SGHRS, CDR2 YFSETQ. The CDR3 runs to 15 residues. The CDR3 DNA reads as TGCGCCAGCAGCCCTGGGACTAGCTGGACCGGGGAGCTGTTTTTT. The encoded protein is CASSPGTSWTGELFF.

The chain recombines TRBV2 with TRBJ2-3, with D possibly TRBD2 on 6 matching bases. From germline, CDR1 is SNHLY and CDR2 FYNNEI. CDR3 size: 12 residues. Trimming left V 5 bases short and J 5 bases short, with 8 bases between. The CDR3 nucleotides read TGTGCCAGCAGTTATAGCGGAGATACGCAGTATTTT. As protein: CASSYSGDTQYF.

In its sample, this clone was seen a few times. The chain combines TRBV27 with TRBJ2-7; the D gene is possibly TRBD2 (6 bases). V gave up 6 bases and J gave up 0 bases, with 15 bases separating them. Per the germline V gene, CDR1 is MNHEY and CDR2 is SMNVEV (reference sequence). The CDR3 consists of 15 residues. CDR3 amino acids: CASRPRDGGSYEQYF. DNA of the CDR3: TGTGCCAGCAGGCCGCGGGACGGCGGCTCCTACGAGCAGTACTTC.

The CDR3 protein is CASSPTSGVRETQYF. The DNA of the CDR3 is TGTGCCAGCAGCCCGACTAGCGGAGTACGCGAGACCCAGTACTTC. The chain employs TRBV7-6 and TRBJ2-5; 9 nucleotides match TRBD2. J gave up 5 bases and V 5 bases, and 9 bases lay outside the gene matches. CDR1 is SGHVS, CDR2 FNYEAQ, per germline. This CDR3 region has 15 residues.